This TCR beta chain appears in the sequencing data of a study of regulatory T cells in long-lasting Graves disease. Notes on the study in general: Newly diagnosed disease favored TRBV20-1 and TRBJ2-1 over persistent disease. It was peripheral blood alone, not thyroid tissue, that was studied.

As concerns this clonotype: Its specificity is unknown.

TCR beta libraries were built with iRepertoire HTBI primers and Arm-PCR of CDR3 regions. TCRdb redid the calling of the multiplex PCR reads with MiXCR, one entry per CDR3 protein. There are about 540,000 distinct CDR3 sequences in the sample; approximately 12% occur only once, and roughly 10% lies in the top ten. The time point is: newly diagnosed GD, antithyroid drugs for less than 3 months. TCR sequences were obtained from RNA taken from PBMCs. From germline, CDR1 is MNHEY and CDR2 SVGAGI. Losses at the gene ends were 4 bases for V and 4 bases for J; bases not matched to a gene: 9. This CDR3 region has 15 residues. A further study also used this sample, focusing on T cells in Graves' hyperthyroidism and ophthalmopathy. This second study notes: Exclusion followed for patients with uncontrolled infection, other autoimmune disease, pregnancy or lactation. Most clonotypes expanded in thyroid above 0.001 were likewise present in blood.

This chain links TRBV6-5 with TRBJ1-2; 7 nucleotides agree with TRBD1. The TCR comes from a man aged 30 to 45 with Graves disease. Material: peripheral blood mononuclear cells (PBMCs), obtained at new diagnosis, from a patient treated with antithyroid drugs. This CDR3 is CASSSHSGQPYGYTF. The CDR3 region has the DNA TGTGCCAGCAGTTCGCACTCGGGACAGCCCTATGGCTACACCTTC.